Presented here are 22 T cell receptor beta chains from one specimen sequenced in a study of identical twins. TCRdb re-analysed the 5' RACE reads in MiXCR, keeping a single row per CDR3 protein. Of a few hundred thousand distinct CDR3 sequences listed, roughly 13% were seen once; the top ten hold around 4%. The same sample was also used in a study of yellow fever vaccine responses in identical twins.

The sample consisted of memory (CD45RO+) T cells sorted from blood. Receptor source: a young woman in good health.

This clonotype came up a few times. The chain has TRBV20-1 and TRBJ2-3; tentatively, D is TRBD1 (5 bases). Germline V CDR1 and CDR2: DFQATT, SNEGSKA (reference sequence). The V end was cut by 2 bases, the J end by 10 bases, with 13 bases between. This CDR3 has 12 amino acids. The CDR3 bases are TGCAGTGCTAGACCTGGACAAGTGGCGCAGTATTTT. Encoded protein: CSARPGQVAQYF.

V is TRBV13 and J is TRBJ2-3, with D perhaps TRBD1 (7 bases). This CDR3 contains 16 residues. Trimming removed 3 bases from V and 4 bases from J, with 17 bases in between. Germline V lookup: CDR1 PRHDT, CDR2 FYEKMQ (reference sequence). CDR3 coding DNA: TGTGCCAGCAGCTTGCTGCGGGACAGACAAGCAGATACGCAGTATTTT. Encoded protein: CASSLLRDRQADTQYF.

The J gene is TRBJ2-7, the V gene TRBV12-3 or TRBV12-4; D is ambiguous. The CDR3 sequence is 14 residues long. Trimming left V 7 bases short and J 0 bases short, with 13 bases between. CDR3 nucleotides: TGTGCCAGCAATGATGGTGGTTACTCCTACGAGCAGTACTTC. This codes for CASNDGGYSYEQYF.

This clonotype was seen a handful of times. The chain recombines TRBV9 with TRBJ2-2; 8 bases are shared with TRBD1. This CDR3 has 17 residues. Germline V gene sequence: CDR1 SGDLS, CDR2 YYNGEE. The V and J ends lost 3 bases and 2 bases, in that order; junction bases with no gene match: 9. CDR3 protein: CASSAGTGRKNTGELFF. Written as DNA, the CDR3 is TGTGCCAGCAGCGCCGGGACAGGCAGAAAAAACACCGGGGAGCTGTTTTTT. The full variable domain, completed using reference TRBV9 and TRBJ2-2, is DSGVTQTPKHLITATGQRVTLRCSPRSGDLSVYWYQQSLDQGLQFLIQYYNGEERAKGNILERFSAQQFPDLHSELNLSSLELGDSALYFCASSAGTGRKNTGELFFGEGSRLTVL.

This clonotype came up many times. The chain carries TRBV4-1 and TRBJ1-2, with D uncertain. The CDR3 runs to 14 residues. CDR1 is MGHRA, CDR2 YSYEKL, per germline. Deletions cut 0 bases from V and 5 bases from J, with 10 bases between. CDR3 DNA: TGCGCCAGCAGCCAAGAGCGTCAGACTTATGGCTACACCTTC. As protein: CASSQERQTYGYTF.

V usage is TRBV6-4 and J usage is TRBJ2-3; no definite D call. This CDR3 comprises 15 residues. Germline V gives CDR1 MRHNA, CDR2 SNTAGT. The V gene lost 4 bases and the J gene lost 2 bases, with 13 bases spanning the gap. The CDR3: CASSVGQELTDTQYF. Written as DNA, the CDR3 is TGTGCCAGCAGTGTCGGGCAGGAACTCACAGATACGCAGTATTTT.

This clonotype was counted only a few times. This chain uses TRBV3-1 with TRBJ2-5; 7 nucleotides agree with TRBD1. The CDR3 loop spans 15 amino acids. The germline CDR1 and CDR2 sequences are LGHDT and YNNKEL (reference sequence). V lost 6 bases and J lost 2; bases outside the gene matches: 9. The CDR3 sequence is CASRLDRDTQETQYF. The CDR3 nucleotides read TGTGCCAGCAGACTAGACAGGGATACTCAAGAGACCCAGTACTTC.

The chain employs TRBV20-1 and TRBJ2-5; TRBD2 matches at 8 bases. From germline, CDR1 is DFQATT and CDR2 SNEGSKA (reference sequence). The CDR3 spans 14 residues. The junction had 4 bases not matched to a gene; V was cut back by 1 base and J by 3 bases. CDR3 DNA: TGCAGTGCTAGAGTCCGGGGGGGCGAAGAGACCCAGTACTTC. This codes for CSARVRGGEETQYF.

The chain links TRBV5-4 to TRBJ2-7, with D possibly TRBD2 on 6 matching bases. The V and J ends lost 1 base and 4 bases respectively, with 27 bases between them. The germline CDR1 and CDR2 sequences are SGHNT and YYREEE (reference sequence). The CDR3 is made up of 19 amino acids. For the CDR3, the DNA is TGTGCCAGCAGCTTGTCCTCTCTGCCCAGCGGGCCCTTCGTTTACGAGCAGTACTTC. Its protein product is CASSLSSLPSGPFVYEQYF.

The rearrangement links TRBV28 to TRBJ2-7; the match to TRBD1 covers 9 bases. Germline values: CDR1 MDHEN, CDR2 SYDVKM. The V and J ends lost 4 bases and 7 bases, in that order; junction bases with no gene match: 11. The CDR3 totals 15 residues. CDR3 sequence (DNA): TGTGCCAGCAGTTCCCCGGGACAGGGTGATGTTGAGCAGTACTTC. Its protein product is CASSSPGQGDVEQYF. The full variable domain, its missing parts supplied by reference TRBV28 and TRBJ2-7, is DVKVTQSSRYLVKRTGEKVFLECVQDMDHENMFWYRQDPGLGLRLIYFSYDVKMKEKGDIPEGYSVSREKKERFSLILESASTNQTSMYLCASSSPGQGDVEQYFGPGTRLTVT.

The gene calls are TRBV2 and TRBJ2-3; a possible D gene is TRBD1 (5 bases). This CDR3 is 14 amino acids long. V gave up 5 bases and J gave up 0 bases, with 9 bases separating them. Germline V CDR1 and CDR2: SNHLY, FYNNEI. The CDR3 loop reads CASSWAGSTDTQYF. DNA of the CDR3: TGTGCCAGCAGTTGGGCAGGGAGCACAGATACGCAGTATTTT.

A few counts support this clonotype. The rearrangement links TRBV6-5 to TRBJ2-3; the D is unclear. This CDR3 is built from 16 residues. Germline assignment: CDR1 MNHEY and CDR2 SVGAGI. Trimming pared 4 bases from V and 4 bases from J, leaving 18 bases between. The CDR3 here is CASSSPTGVGPDTQYF. In nucleotides, the CDR3 is TGTGCCAGCAGTTCCCCAACGGGCGTAGGGCCAGATACGCAGTATTTT.

In its sample, this clonotype was seen a few times. The chain links TRBV14 to TRBJ2-5; D possibly corresponds to TRBD2 (5 bases). Germline V lookup: CDR1 SGHDN, CDR2 FVKESK. The V end was cut by 4 bases, the J end by 7 bases, with 22 bases between. This CDR3 comprises 16 residues. The CDR3 nucleotides read TGTGCCAGCAGCCTCAGCAAGGGTATTAGTGAGGGGACCCAGTACTTC. It yields the protein CASSLSKGISEGTQYF.

There are many counts of this clonotype. J is TRBJ2-5 and V is TRBV5-1, with TRBD1 matching 9 bases. CDR1 SGHRS and CDR2 YFSETQ come from the germline V gene. With V trimmed by 2 bases and J by 5 bases, 7 bases remained unmatched. The CDR3 is made up of 15 amino acids. CDR3 sequence (DNA): TGCGCCAGCAGCTTAACAGGGGGCGCTTTGGAGACCCAGTACTTC. Translation gives CASSLTGGALETQYF. Combining the CDR3 with reference TRBV5-1 and TRBJ2-5 gives the whole variable domain KAGVTQTPRYLIKTRGQQVTLSCSPISGHRSVSWYQQTPGQGLQFLFEYFSETQRNKGNFPGRFSGRQFSNSRSEMNVSTLELGDSALYLCASSLTGGALETQYFGPGTRLLVL.

This clonotype has a count of ten or more. Its ends do not fully match the called genes, so a read error is possible. CDR3 DNA sequence: TGTGCCAGCAGCTTAGGTTCTGGGACAAATCACTTC. It encodes CASSLGSGTNHF. The gene calls are TRBV11-2 and TRBJ2-7, with D tentatively TRBD1 (6 bases). CDR1 is SGHAT, CDR2 FQNNGV, per germline. This CDR3 has 12 amino acids. Full variable domain (outside the CDR3, taken from reference TRBV11-2 and TRBJ2-7): EAGVAQSPRYKIIEKRQSVAFWCNPISGHATLYWYQQILGQGPKLLIQFQNNGVVDDSQLPKDRFSAERLKGVDSTLKIQPAKLEDSAVYLCASSLGSGTNHFGPGTRLTVT.

The chain uses TRBV7-9 and TRBJ1-5; the D is unclear. This CDR3 is built from 13 residues. With 1 base removed from V and 7 bases from J, the gap between germline ends came to 8 bases. Germline V gene data show CDR1 as SEHNR and CDR2 as FQNEAQ (reference sequence). The CDR3 DNA reads TGTGCCAGCAGCTTAGTTGTGGGCCAGCCCCAGCATTTT. This codes for CASSLVVGQPQHF.

The chain recombines TRBV12-3 or TRBV12-4 with TRBJ2-1, with D unresolved. Trimming took off 4 bases at V and 12 bases at J, with 16 bases between the two ends. The CDR3 consists of 13 residues. The CDR3 is CASSSPRSGGQFF. DNA for the CDR3: TGTGCCAGCAGTTCCCCCCGCTCGGGTGGGCAGTTCTTC.

CDR3 coding DNA: TGCAGTGCTAGTAATCTGGTCAGCAGCAATCAGCCCCAGCATTTT. Amino acids: CSASNLVSSNQPQHF. The V gene is TRBV20-1, the J gene TRBJ1-5; D gene uncertain. This CDR3 spans 15 amino acids. Germline values: CDR1 DFQATT, CDR2 SNEGSKA (reference sequence). V gave up 3 bases and J gave up 1 base, with 13 bases separating them.

This clonotype was counted at least ten times. The rearrangement uses TRBV7-2 and TRBJ2-1; 13 positions agree with TRBD2. The CDR3 is 15 amino acids. V shed 4 bases and J 10 bases; nucleotides not matched to a gene: 7. Germline loops: CDR1 SGHTA, CDR2 FQGNSA. CDR3 protein: CASSSGLAGVGEQFF. The CDR3 bases are TGTGCCAGCAGCTCAGGACTAGCGGGAGTGGGAGAGCAGTTCTTC.

The chain employs TRBV12-3 or TRBV12-4 and TRBJ2-1, with D hard to call. Deletions cut 6 bases from V and 4 bases from J, with 13 bases between. The CDR3 consists of 14 residues. DNA for the CDR3: TGTGCCAGCAGGGAGAAGGCCCTATACAATGAGCAGTTCTTC. The encoded protein is CASREKALYNEQFF.

At least ten counts were recorded for this clonotype. V and J are TRBV5-1 and TRBJ1-1; 9 bases align to TRBD1. This CDR3 comprises 15 residues. V shed 4 bases and J 3 bases; nucleotides not matched to a gene: 7. The germline V gene has CDR1 SGHRS and CDR2 YFSETQ. The CDR3 sequence is CASSTGQGIYTEAFF. CDR3 bases: TGCGCCAGCAGCACGGGACAGGGTATTTACACTGAAGCTTTCTTT. Supplemented by reference TRBV5-1 and TRBJ1-1, the full variable domain reads KAGVTQTPRYLIKTRGQQVTLSCSPISGHRSVSWYQQTPGQGLQFLFEYFSETQRNKGNFPGRFSGRQFSNSRSEMNVSTLELGDSALYLCASSTGQGIYTEAFFGQGTRLTVV.

The gene calls are TRBV29-1 and TRBJ2-1; D perhaps matches TRBD2 (6 bases). Trimming pared 7 bases from V and 4 bases from J, leaving 8 bases between. CDR1 SQVTM and CDR2 ANQGSEA come from the germline V gene. The CDR3 runs to 11 residues. The CDR3 protein is CSATRYNEQFF. The CDR3 DNA reads as TGCAGCGCGACTAGATACAATGAGCAGTTCTTC.